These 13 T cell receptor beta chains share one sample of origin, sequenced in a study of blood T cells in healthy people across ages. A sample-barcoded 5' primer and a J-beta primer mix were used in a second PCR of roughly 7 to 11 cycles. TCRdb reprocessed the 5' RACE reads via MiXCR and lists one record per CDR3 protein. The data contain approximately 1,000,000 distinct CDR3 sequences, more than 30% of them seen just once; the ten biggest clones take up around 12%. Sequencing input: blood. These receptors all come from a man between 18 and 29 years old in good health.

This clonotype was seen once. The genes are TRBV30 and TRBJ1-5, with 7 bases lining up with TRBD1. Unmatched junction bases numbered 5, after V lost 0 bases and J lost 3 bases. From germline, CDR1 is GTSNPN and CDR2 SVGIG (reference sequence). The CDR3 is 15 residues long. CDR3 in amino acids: CAWSVGDRANQPQHF. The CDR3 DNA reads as TGTGCCTGGAGTGTCGGAGACAGGGCCAATCAGCCCCAGCATTTT.

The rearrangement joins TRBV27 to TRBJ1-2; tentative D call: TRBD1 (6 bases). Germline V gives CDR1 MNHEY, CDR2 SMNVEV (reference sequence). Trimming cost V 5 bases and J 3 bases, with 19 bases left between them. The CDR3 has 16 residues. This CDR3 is CASSPGGGTPYYGYTF. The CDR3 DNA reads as TGTGCCAGCAGTCCCGGCGGCGGGACACCCTACTATGGCTACACCTTC.

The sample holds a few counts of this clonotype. The CDR3 nucleotides read TGCAGCGCGCGGTTCGCCGTTTATGGCTACACCTTC. Its translation: CSARFAVYGYTF. The chain employs TRBV29-1 and TRBJ1-2; D is unclear. Germline CDR1 SQVTM, CDR2 ANQGSEA. CDR3 size: 12 residues. Trimming cost V 7 bases and J 5 bases, with 14 bases left between them.

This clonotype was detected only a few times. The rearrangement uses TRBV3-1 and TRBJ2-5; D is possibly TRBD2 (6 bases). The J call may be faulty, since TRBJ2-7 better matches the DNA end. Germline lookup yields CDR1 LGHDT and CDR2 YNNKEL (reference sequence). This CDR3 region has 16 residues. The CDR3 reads CASSPNPPGDAYEQYF. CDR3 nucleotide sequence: TGTGCCAGCAGCCCTAATCCACCGGGAGATGCCTACGAGCAGTACTTC.

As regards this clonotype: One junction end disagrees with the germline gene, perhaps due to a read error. This CDR3 is CGANPLGSPQHNEQFF. The CDR3 DNA sequence: TGCGGTGCCAATCCCCTCGGTAGCCCCCAGCACAATGAGCAGTTCTTC. The rearrangement joins TRBV20-1 to TRBJ2-1; D remains unclear. CDR3 length: 16 residues. Germline lookup yields CDR1 DFQATT and CDR2 SNEGSKA (reference sequence).

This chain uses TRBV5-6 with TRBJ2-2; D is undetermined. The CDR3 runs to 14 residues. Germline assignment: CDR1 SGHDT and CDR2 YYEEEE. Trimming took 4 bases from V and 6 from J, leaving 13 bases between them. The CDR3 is CASSPPTQSGELFF. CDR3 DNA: TGTGCCAGCAGCCCCCCAACTCAATCCGGGGAGCTGTTTTTT.

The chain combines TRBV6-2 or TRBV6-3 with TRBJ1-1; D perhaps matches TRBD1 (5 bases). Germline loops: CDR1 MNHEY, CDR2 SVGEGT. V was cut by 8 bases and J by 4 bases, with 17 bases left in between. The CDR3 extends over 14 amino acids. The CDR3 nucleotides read TGTGCCAGCGTCGGGGGAGTTTGGGGCACTGAAGCTTTCTTT. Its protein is CASVGGVWGTEAFF.

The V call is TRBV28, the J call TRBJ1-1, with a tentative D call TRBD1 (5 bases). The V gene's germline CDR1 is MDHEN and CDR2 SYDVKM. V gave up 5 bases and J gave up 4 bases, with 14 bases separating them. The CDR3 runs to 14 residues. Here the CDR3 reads CASSLQSGGTEAFF. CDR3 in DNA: TGTGCCAGCAGTCTCCAAAGTGGGGGCACTGAAGCTTTCTTT.

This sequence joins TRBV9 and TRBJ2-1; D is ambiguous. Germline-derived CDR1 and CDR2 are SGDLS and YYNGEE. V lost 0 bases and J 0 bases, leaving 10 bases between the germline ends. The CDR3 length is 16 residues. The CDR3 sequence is CASSVAQVSSYNEQFF. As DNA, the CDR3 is TGTGCCAGCAGCGTAGCTCAGGTGAGCTCCTACAATGAGCAGTTCTTC.

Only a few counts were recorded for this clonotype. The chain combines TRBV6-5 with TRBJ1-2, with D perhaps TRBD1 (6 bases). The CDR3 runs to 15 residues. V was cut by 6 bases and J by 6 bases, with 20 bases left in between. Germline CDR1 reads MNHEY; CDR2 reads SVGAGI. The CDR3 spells CASRLYCRGEDGYTF. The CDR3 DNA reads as TGTGCCAGCAGACTTTACTGCAGGGGCGAGGATGGCTACACCTTC.

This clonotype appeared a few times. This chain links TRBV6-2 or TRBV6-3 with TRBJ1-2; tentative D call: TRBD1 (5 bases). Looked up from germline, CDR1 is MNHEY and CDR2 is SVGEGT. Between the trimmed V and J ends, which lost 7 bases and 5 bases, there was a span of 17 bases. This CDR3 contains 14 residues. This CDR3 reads CASNAPGYQYGYTF. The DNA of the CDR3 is TGTGCCAGCAACGCTCCAGGGTATCAATATGGCTACACCTTC.

The CDR3 DNA sequence: TGCAGTGCTAGAGAACGTAAAGGGGTTCAGCCCCAGCATTTT. It translates to CSARERKGVQPQHF. The rearrangement uses TRBV20-1 and TRBJ1-5, with D maybe TRBD1 (5 bases). V lost 0 bases to trimming and J lost 6 bases, with 12 bases between them. Looked up from germline, CDR1 is DFQATT and CDR2 is SNEGSKA (reference sequence). This CDR3 is 14 amino acids long.

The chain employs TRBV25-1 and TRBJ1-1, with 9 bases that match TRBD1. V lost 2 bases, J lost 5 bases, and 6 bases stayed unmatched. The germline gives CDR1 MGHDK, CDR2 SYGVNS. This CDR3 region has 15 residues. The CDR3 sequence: CASSERTGEETEAFF. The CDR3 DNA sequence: TGTGCCAGCAGTGAAAGGACAGGGGAAGAGACTGAAGCTTTCTTT.